What follows are 9 T cell receptor beta chains derived from one specimen sequenced in a study of T cells in women clearing cervical HPV infection. Assay: immunoSEQ multiplex PCR; the TCRdb copy retains only in-frame clones and omits some. This sample's clone table lists more than 20,000 clones. Sequences were obtained from blood buffy coat. These receptors all come from a woman aged 18-70 years with a cervical HPV16 infection that either progressed to CIN3+ or cleared (not recorded which).

Comments on this clone: Read coverage stops 3 residues before the CDR3 terminus; the germline J gene supplies the remainder. V and J are TRBV11-2 and TRBJ1-2, with unresolved D. CDR3 length: 13 residues. Germline CDR1 is SGHAT and CDR2 is FQNNGV. The covered CDR3 bases are TGTGCCAGCAGCTTAGATGTCGGGGAACAC. This codes for CASSLDVGEH. The whole CDR3 region reads CASSLDVGEHYTF.

A word on this clone: With the read ending 3 residues before the CDR3 end, the germline J gene is used to fill in that end. V gene TRBV30 combines with J gene TRBJ2-5; 7 bases map to TRBD2. This CDR3 has 15 residues. The germline V gene encodes CDR1 GTSNPN and CDR2 SVGIG (reference sequence). The sequenced CDR3 bases are TGTGCCTGGTCCCGGACTAGTCGAAGCACAGATACC. It encodes CAWSRTSRSTDT. The complete CDR3 sequence is CAWSRTSRSTDTQYF.

As concerns this clone: The read ends 3 residues early relative to the CDR3; the germline J gene fills the gap. V usage is TRBV23-1 and J usage is TRBJ1-5; TRBD1 matches at 9 bases. TRBV23-1 qualifies as an ORF whose function is uncertain. The CDR3 consists of 16 residues. The junction had 7 bases not matched to a gene; V was cut back by 3 bases and J by 4 bases. The CDR3 is CASSQPGQGQNQPQHF. The part of the CDR3 DNA that was read is TGCGCCAGCAGTCAGCCGGGACAGGGCCAAAATCAGCCC.

As regards this clone: The sequenced fragment ends 3 residues before the CDR3 boundary, so the rest is inferred from the germline J gene. The chain has TRBV5-1 and TRBJ1-1; weak D call: TRBD1 (5 bases). The CDR3 extends over 16 amino acids. Germline assignment: CDR1 SGHRS and CDR2 YFSETQ. The V end was cut by 1 base, the J end by 0 bases, with 13 bases between. The part of the CDR3 DNA that was read is TGCGCCAGCAGCTTGCACCCGGCAGGGATGAACACTGAA. It codes for CASSLHPAGMNTE. The full CDR3 protein reads CASSLHPAGMNTEAFF.

Turning to this clone: The read gets to within 3 residues of the CDR3 end, and the germline J gene fills in the rest. J is TRBJ2-2 and V is TRBV4-1; perhaps TRBD1 as D (7 bases). The CDR3 is made up of 15 amino acids. Germline V CDR1 and CDR2: MGHRA, YSYEKL. The V end lost 0 bases, the J end lost 8 bases, and 13 bases lay between the germline ends. The CDR3 sequence is CASSQDQGGAGELFF. The CDR3 DNA, read in part, is TGCGCCAGCAGCCAAGATCAGGGGGGCGCTGGGGAG.

A word on this clone: The CDR3 end lies 3 residues beyond the end of the read and is filled in from the germline J gene. The chain carries TRBV20-1 and TRBJ2-7; 7 bases agree with TRBD1. The CDR3 has 13 amino acids. Germline V CDR1 and CDR2: DFQATT, SNEGSKA (reference sequence). Trimming at V came to 0 bases and at J to 3 bases, leaving 2 bases not matched to a gene. The CDR3 bases that were read are TGCAGTGCTAGAGATTGGACAGGCTACGAG. Encoded protein: CSARDWTGYE. The complete CDR3 reads CSARDWTGYEQYF.

Notes on this clone: The DNA ends 3 residues before the CDR3 does, and the rest of the CDR3 is filled in from the germline J gene. The chain combines TRBV20-1 with TRBJ2-7; 11 bases line up with TRBD1. Germline assignment: CDR1 DFQATT and CDR2 SNEGSKA (reference sequence). Losses at the gene ends were 6 bases for V and 4 bases for J; bases not matched to a gene: 5. The length of the CDR3 is 13 residues. The CDR3 sequence: CSAHGQGAYEQYF. CDR3 DNA, as far as it was read: TGCAGTGCCCATGGACAGGGGGCGTACGAG.

By frequency, this clone registers medium-sized (0.01 to 0.1%). CDR3 DNA, as far as it was read: TGTGCCAGCAGCTTCCAGCTAGACAGCCACGAG. Amino acids: CASSFQLDSHE. The whole CDR3 sequence reads CASSFQLDSHEQYF. The V call is TRBV7-2, the J call TRBJ2-7, with D perhaps TRBD1 (5 bases). The missing CDR3 end, 3 residues past where the read stops, is filled in from the germline J gene. Germline CDR1 is SGHTA and CDR2 is FQGNSA. The CDR3 runs to 14 residues. Trimming cost V 3 bases and J 5 bases, with 14 bases left between them.

Of note for this clone: The read ends 3 residues early relative to the CDR3; the germline J gene fills the gap. The V call is TRBV30, the J call TRBJ2-3, with TRBD2 identical over 12 bases. The CDR3 is 17 residues long. CDR1 is GTSNPN, CDR2 SVGIG, per germline (reference sequence). The sequenced CDR3 bases are TGTGCCTGGAGTAGACTTCTAGCGGGAGGGCCGCAAGAGACG. Amino acids: CAWSRLLAGGPQET. The full CDR3 protein reads CAWSRLLAGGPQETQYF.